This TCR beta chain originates from a study of shared clonotypes between healthy human individuals. V was pared by 3 bases and J by 2 bases, with 3 bases of the junction left unmatched. Germline-derived CDR1 and CDR2 are SQVTM and ANQGSEA. The CDR3 runs 14 residues. Here immunoSEQ multiplex PCR was the method, and the copy in TCRdb shows in-frame clones only, minus some. The sample comprises about 960,000 clones, 76% of which are singletons, and approximately 1.5% rests with the top ten. There were only Caucasian adults among the donors, and all lived in Nashville, Tennessee. Into CD45RA+ naive and CD45RA-negative memory subsets, the CD4+ cells were split.

The clonotype originates from a man younger than 30 in good health. The V gene is TRBV29-1, the J gene TRBJ1-2, with 10 bases lining up with TRBD1. Sequenced input: memory CD4+ T cells sorted from blood. Indicated subset: CD45RA-negative fraction. The CDR3 bases are TGCAGCGTTGAGGGGACAGGGGACAACTATGGCTACACCTTC. Its translation: CSVEGTGDNYGYTF.